This passage covers 17 T cell receptor beta chains from one sample sequenced in a study of shared clonotypes between healthy human individuals. In the naive CD8 group, cells lacked CD45RO and were positively selected for CCR7, so terminally differentiated effector memory CD45RA+ cells were left out. The data were produced by immunoSEQ multiplex PCR, yet TCRdb's version contains in-frame clones alone and is incomplete. The data show 2 million to 2.5 million clones, just under 95% seen once. Sequencing was carried out using naive CD8+ T cells sorted from blood. The receptor set was obtained from a man between 18 and 35 years old in good health.

The chain combines TRBV5-4 with TRBJ2-7; D uncertain. The ends were cut back, 0 bases at V and 2 bases at J, with 9 bases in the middle. Germline-derived CDR1 and CDR2 are SGHNT and YYREEE (reference sequence). The length of the CDR3 is 14 residues. DNA for the CDR3: TGTGCCAGCAGCTTGGTGGGCAGCACCTACGAGCAGTACTTC. Translated: CASSLVGSTYEQYF.

A note on this clone: Other nucleotide sequences from this sample produce the same CDR3. This sequence joins TRBV7-2 and TRBJ2-7; possible D gene TRBD1, 7 bases. V was clipped by 5 bases and J by 4 bases, with 9 bases between them. Per the germline V gene, CDR1 is SGHTA and CDR2 is FQGNSA. CDR3 length equals 12 residues. The CDR3 here is CASSPGGYEQYF. As DNA, the CDR3 is TGTGCCAGCAGCCCAGGGGGGTACGAGCAGTACTTC. Based on the CDR3 plus reference TRBV7-2 and TRBJ2-7, the full variable domain is GAGVSQSPSNKVTEKGKDVELRCDPISGHTALYWYRQSLGQGLEFLIYFQGNSAPDKSGLPSDRFSAERTGGSVSTLTIQRTQQEDSAVYLCASSPGGYEQYFGPGTRLTVT.

V usage is TRBV2 and J usage is TRBJ2-1, with D hard to call. This CDR3 region has 13 residues. V was trimmed by 3 bases and J by 8 bases, leaving 11 bases between them. Germline-derived CDR1 and CDR2 are SNHLY and FYNNEI. The CDR3 protein is CASSDPRNHEQFF. The DNA of the CDR3 is TGTGCCAGCAGTGACCCTAGAAACCATGAGCAGTTCTTC.

This chain joins TRBV2 and TRBJ2-7, with 8 positions matching TRBD2. V lost 3 bases and J lost 2; bases outside the gene matches: 0. The germline V gene encodes CDR1 SNHLY and CDR2 FYNNEI. The length of the CDR3 is 13 residues. The CDR3 region is CASSETSAYEQYF. CDR3 in DNA: TGTGCCAGCAGTGAGACTAGCGCCTACGAGCAGTACTTC.

Regarding this clone: One end of the junction fails to match germline, which may point to a read error. The chain employs TRBV4-1 and TRBJ2-1; maybe TRBD2 (5 bases). Germline CDR1 and CDR2: MGHRA and YSYEKL. CDR3 length: 16 residues. The CDR3 region has the DNA TGCGCCAGCAGTCAAGTAGGACTTGGGTCCTACAATGAGCAGTTCTTC. This codes for CASSQVGLGSYNEQFF.

V usage is TRBV19 and J usage is TRBJ2-1, with D unclear. Germline lookup yields CDR1 LNHDA and CDR2 SQIVND (reference sequence). The CDR3 has 16 residues. The V end lost 2 bases, the J end lost 1 base, and 12 bases lay between the germline ends. The CDR3 loop reads CASSIQILESYNEQFF. The CDR3 DNA reads as TGTGCCAGTAGTATACAGATTCTCGAATCCTACAATGAGCAGTTCTTC.

This clone was detected a few times. The chain carries TRBV19 and TRBJ2-2; D is possibly TRBD1 (5 bases). Trimming took off 9 bases at V and 3 bases at J, with 8 bases between the two ends. Germline CDR1 LNHDA, CDR2 SQIVND (reference sequence). This CDR3 region has 12 residues. CDR3 bases: TGTGCCAGCAGACAGTACACCGGGGAGCTGTTTTTT. Its protein is CASRQYTGELFF. The whole variable domain, filled in from reference TRBV19 and TRBJ2-2, reads DGGITQSPKYLFRKEGQNVTLSCEQNLNHDAMYWYRQDPGQGLRLIYYSQIVNDFQKGDIAEGYSVSREKKESFPLTVTSAQKNPTAFYLCASRQYTGELFFGEGSRLTVL.

In this sample, this clone turned up once. CDR3 loop: CASSLLTGGEKLFF. The CDR3 DNA sequence: TGTGCCAGCAGCTTATTGACAGGGGGCGAAAAACTGTTTTTT. This rearrangement joins TRBV7-6 to TRBJ1-4; 10 bases are shared with TRBD1. The junction had 2 bases not matched to a gene; V was cut back by 2 bases and J by 8 bases. Germline V gene lookup returns CDR1 SGHVS and CDR2 FNYEAQ. This CDR3 is built from 14 residues.

The chain is built from TRBV10-1 and TRBJ2-7; weak D call: TRBD2 (5 bases). With 1 base removed from V and 8 bases from J, the gap between germline ends came to 12 bases. Germline V CDR1 and CDR2: WNHNN, SYGVQD (reference sequence). The CDR3 loop spans 13 amino acids. CDR3 nucleotide sequence: TGCGCCAGCAGTGAGTTGAGGGATGGCAAGCAGTACTTC. Translation gives CASSELRDGKQYF.

The chain carries TRBV28 and TRBJ2-7; 8 positions agree with TRBD2. The length of the CDR3 is 14 residues. CDR1 is MDHEN, CDR2 SYDVKM, per germline. J gave up 2 bases and V 6 bases, and 6 bases lay outside the gene matches. In nucleotides, the CDR3 is TGTGCCAGCAGCTTAGCGGGGTACACCTACGAGCAGTACTTC. Its translation is CASSLAGYTYEQYF. The variable domain in full, with the rest retrieved from reference TRBV28 and TRBJ2-7, is DVKVTQSSRYLVKRTGEKVFLECVQDMDHENMFWYRQDPGLGLRLIYFSYDVKMKEKGDIPEGYSVSREKKERFSLILESASTNQTSMYLCASSLAGYTYEQYFGPGTRLTVT.

The chain joins TRBV7-6 to TRBJ1-1; tentative D call: TRBD1 (5 bases). This CDR3 is 15 amino acids long. Germline CDR1 SGHVS, CDR2 FNYEAQ. Deletions cut 3 bases from V and 1 base from J, with 12 bases between. The CDR3 here is CASSLGTGANTEAFF. CDR3 coding DNA: TGTGCCAGCAGCTTGGGGACGGGTGCGAACACTGAAGCTTTCTTT.

The chain combines TRBV11-2 with TRBJ1-1; 7 bases fit TRBD1. V trimming: 5 bases; J trimming: 6 bases; junction bases outside the gene matches: 12. The CDR3 runs 15 residues. Per germline, CDR1 SGHAT and CDR2 FQNNGV. CDR3 residues: CASSLLQGMSAEAFF. CDR3 coding DNA: TGTGCCAGCAGCCTACTACAGGGGATGTCGGCTGAAGCTTTCTTT.

This clone has only one observation. The V call is TRBV19, the J call TRBJ1-3; perhaps TRBD1 as D (5 bases). The ends were cut back, 7 bases at V and 3 bases at J, with 13 bases in the middle. CDR3 length: 14 residues. Germline-derived CDR1 and CDR2 are LNHDA and SQIVND (reference sequence). CDR3 region: CASTMGEIGNTIYF. For the CDR3, the DNA is TGTGCCAGTACCATGGGGGAAATTGGAAACACCATATATTTT.

The chain has TRBV7-2 and TRBJ2-7, with no clear D. Germline V CDR1 and CDR2: SGHTA, FQGNSA. The CDR3 runs 13 residues. Trimming shortened V by 3 bases and J by 0 bases, and 6 bases separated the two germline ends. Here the CDR3 reads CASSFRPSYEQYF. DNA of the CDR3: TGTGCCAGCAGCTTCCGCCCCTCCTACGAGCAGTACTTC.

The chain is built from TRBV5-1 and TRBJ2-4; possible D gene TRBD2, 5 bases. This CDR3 is 18 amino acids long. Germline values: CDR1 SGHRS, CDR2 YFSETQ. Trimming took off 5 bases at V and 0 bases at J, with 21 bases between the two ends. The CDR3 coding sequence is TGCGCCAGCAGAACTATCGAAGGGCGGGCTCTAGCCAAAAACATTCAGTACTTC. Translating gives CASRTIEGRALAKNIQYF.

The V gene is TRBV7-8, the J gene TRBJ2-2, with 11 bases fitting TRBD2. V lost 1 base to trimming and J lost 6 bases; unmatched junction nucleotides: 4. The CDR3 loop spans 16 amino acids. Looked up from germline, CDR1 is SGHVS and CDR2 is FQNEAQ. The CDR3 DNA reads TGTGCCAGCAGCTTAGTACAGGGACTAGCGGCCGGGGAGCTGTTTTTT. As protein: CASSLVQGLAAGELFF.

This chain joins TRBV2 and TRBJ1-2, with D possibly being TRBD1 (5 bases). The CDR3 totals 15 residues. Between the trimmed V and J ends, which lost 3 bases and 3 bases, there was a span of 14 bases. Germline V gene sequence: CDR1 SNHLY, CDR2 FYNNEI. The DNA of the CDR3 is TGTGCCAGCAGTGAGGGCTGGGGGTCCTACTATGGCTACACCTTC. It codes for CASSEGWGSYYGYTF.